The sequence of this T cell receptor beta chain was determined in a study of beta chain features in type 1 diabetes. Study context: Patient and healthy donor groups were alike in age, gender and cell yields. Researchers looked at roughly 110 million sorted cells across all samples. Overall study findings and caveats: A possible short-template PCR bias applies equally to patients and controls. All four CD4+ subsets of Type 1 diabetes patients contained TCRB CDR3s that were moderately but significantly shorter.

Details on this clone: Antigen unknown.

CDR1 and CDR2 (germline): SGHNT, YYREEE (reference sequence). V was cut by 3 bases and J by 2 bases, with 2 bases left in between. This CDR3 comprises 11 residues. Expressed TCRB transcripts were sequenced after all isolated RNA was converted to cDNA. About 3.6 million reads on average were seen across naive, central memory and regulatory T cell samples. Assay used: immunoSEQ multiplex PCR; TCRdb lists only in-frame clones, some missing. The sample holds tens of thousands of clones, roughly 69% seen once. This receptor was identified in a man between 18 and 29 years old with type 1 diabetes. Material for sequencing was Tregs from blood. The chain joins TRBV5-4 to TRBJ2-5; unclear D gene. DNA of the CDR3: TGTGCCAGCAGCTCACAAGAGACCCAGTACTTC. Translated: CASSSQETQYF.